The 18 T cell receptor beta chains below all came from one sample that was sequenced in a study of blood T cell repertoires in COVID-19. Libraries were prepared by immunoSEQ multiplex PCR; TCRdb keeps only in-frame clonotypes and omits some of them. This sample has around 300,000 clones, with around nine tenths found just once. Source material: peripheral blood. The origin of the receptors is a man between 45 and 60 years old with acute or convalescent COVID-19.

V is TRBV23-1 and J is TRBJ2-7; 8 bases are a match to TRBD1. TRBV23-1 is an open reading frame, and its role is uncertain. The V gene end was trimmed by 2 bases and the J gene end by 3 bases; junction bases not matched to a gene: 3. The CDR3 length is 14 residues. The CDR3 here is CASSQPGQGYEQYF. In DNA form, the CDR3 reads TGCGCCAGCAGTCAACCCGGACAGGGCTACGAGCAGTACTTC.

The chain recombines TRBV5-4 with TRBJ2-7; TRBD2 might be the D (7 bases). This CDR3 is built from 15 residues. Germline V CDR1 and CDR2: SGHNT, YYREEE (reference sequence). The germline V and J ends were trimmed by 4 bases and 0 bases, with 14 bases remaining between them. The CDR3, as DNA: TGTGCCAGCAGCCATAAGGGGGACTACTCCTACGAGCAGTACTTC. Protein: CASSHKGDYSYEQYF.

The CDR3 here is CATSDSGRGYGYTF. The CDR3, as DNA: TGTGCCACCAGTGATTCCGGGAGGGGCTATGGCTACACCTTC. The rearrangement uses TRBV24-1 and TRBJ1-2, with D possibly being TRBD1 (5 bases). The CDR3 sequence is 14 residues long. Trimming shortened V by 2 bases and J by 4 bases, and 10 bases separated the two germline ends. Germline CDR1 reads KGHDR; CDR2 reads SFDVKD.

The chain links TRBV4-1 to TRBJ1-5, with 9 bases fitting TRBD1. This CDR3 region has 15 residues. J gave up 3 bases and V 6 bases, and 6 bases lay outside the gene matches. Per the germline V gene, CDR1 is MGHRA and CDR2 is YSYEKL. The CDR3: CASSSTGGYNQPQHF. DNA of the CDR3: TGCGCCAGCAGTTCGACAGGGGGTTACAATCAGCCCCAGCATTTT.

This sequence joins TRBV5-6 and TRBJ1-6, with TRBD1 identical over 7 bases. Germline CDR1 is SGHDT and CDR2 is YYEEEE. Trimming at V came to 3 bases and at J to 5 bases, leaving 2 bases not matched to a gene. CDR3 length equals 14 residues. The CDR3 region has the DNA TGTGCCAGCAGCTGGACAGGTCATAATTCACCCCTCCACTTT. Translated, it gives CASSWTGHNSPLHF.

The chain couples TRBV24-1 to TRBJ2-3; D uncertain. CDR1 is KGHDR, CDR2 SFDVKD, per germline. The V gene lost 3 bases and the J gene lost 6 bases, with 12 bases spanning the gap. The CDR3 consists of 14 residues. In DNA form, the CDR3 reads TGTGCCACCAGTGATACGGGTCCCGCTGATACGCAGTATTTT. Encoded protein: CATSDTGPADTQYF.

This chain connects TRBV11-1 to TRBJ2-3, with 10 nucleotides matching TRBD2. V shed 2 bases and J 5 bases; nucleotides not matched to a gene: 4. The germline CDR1 and CDR2 sequences are SGHAT and FQDESV (reference sequence). This CDR3 is 15 amino acids long. The CDR3 is CASSLSLAGVDTQYF. CDR3 DNA sequence: TGTGCCAGCAGCTTAAGTCTAGCGGGGGTAGATACGCAGTATTTT.

The chain carries TRBV2 and TRBJ2-2, with 8 bases fitting TRBD2. V lost 5 bases to trimming and J lost 0 bases; unmatched junction nucleotides: 2. The CDR3 consists of 15 residues. The germline gives CDR1 SNHLY, CDR2 FYNNEI. DNA for the CDR3: TGTGCCAGCAGTAAGGGACTAGCGAACACCGGGGAGCTGTTTTTT. Encoded protein: CASSKGLANTGELFF.

V is TRBV18 and J is TRBJ2-2; 7 bases fit TRBD2. The germline V gene has CDR1 KGHSH and CDR2 LQKENI. The CDR3 length is 15 residues. V shed 3 bases and J 3 bases; nucleotides not matched to a gene: 4. In DNA, the CDR3 is TGTGCCAGCTCACCGGGAGGGTATGACACCGGGGAGCTGTTTTTT. It codes for CASSPGGYDTGELFF.

This chain joins TRBV9 and TRBJ2-7; a possible D gene is TRBD2 (6 bases). Trimming pared 3 bases from V and 2 bases from J, leaving 15 bases between. Germline CDR1 and CDR2: SGDLS and YYNGEE. CDR3 length: 15 amino acids. CDR3 protein: CASSAHSGTAYEQYF. DNA of the CDR3: TGTGCCAGCAGCGCCCACTCCGGGACTGCCTACGAGCAGTACTTC. Using reference TRBV9 and TRBJ2-7 for the parts outside the CDR3, the full variable domain is DSGVTQTPKHLITATGQRVTLRCSPRSGDLSVYWYQQSLDQGLQFLIQYYNGEERAKGNILERFSAQQFPDLHSELNLSSLELGDSALYFCASSAHSGTAYEQYFGPGTRLTVT.

The rearrangement joins TRBV4-2 to TRBJ2-2, with D possibly matching TRBD2 (6 bases). CDR1 and CDR2 from the germline V gene are LGHNA and YNFKEQ. V gave up 8 bases and J gave up 0 bases, with 13 bases separating them. This CDR3 comprises 15 residues. The CDR3 is CASGRDWANTGELFF. In nucleotides, the CDR3 is TGTGCCAGCGGAAGGGACTGGGCGAACACCGGGGAGCTGTTTTTT.

This chain joins TRBV9 and TRBJ1-6, with unresolved D. The CDR3 totals 14 residues. Trimming left V 0 bases short and J 9 bases short, with 10 bases between. Germline CDR1 reads SGDLS; CDR2 reads YYNGEE. The CDR3 bases are TGTGCCAGCAGCGTAGACGGGGTTGGTTCACCCCTCCACTTT. Translated, it gives CASSVDGVGSPLHF.

Note on this clone: Other DNA sequences within the sample encode an identical CDR3. This chain links TRBV29-1 with TRBJ1-5; D is possibly TRBD1 (5 bases). The germline CDR1 and CDR2 sequences are SQVTM and ANQGSEA. The CDR3 length is 13 residues. Trimming shortened V by 3 bases and J by 4 bases, and 10 bases separated the two germline ends. The CDR3 loop reads CSVEGGGNQPQHF. In DNA form, the CDR3 reads TGCAGCGTTGAGGGTGGGGGGAATCAGCCCCAGCATTTT.

This clone showed up just once. This chain joins TRBV7-8 and TRBJ1-2, with D perhaps matching TRBD1 (5 bases). V gave up 4 bases and J gave up 3 bases, with 9 bases separating them. The CDR3 totals 13 residues. Germline CDR1 and CDR2: SGHVS and FQNEAQ. CDR3 nucleotides: TGTGCCAGCAGCTCCCGGGACTACTATGGCTACACCTTC. Protein product: CASSSRDYYGYTF.

The J gene is TRBJ1-2, the V gene TRBV5-4, with D perhaps matching TRBD1 (6 bases). Trimming left V 4 bases short and J 2 bases short, with 9 bases between. Germline V gene lookup returns CDR1 SGHNT and CDR2 YYREEE (reference sequence). CDR3 length: 13 amino acids. CDR3 sequence: CASSGGGNYGYTF. The CDR3 bases are TGTGCCAGCAGCGGGGGGGGCAACTATGGCTACACCTTC.

The chain couples TRBV5-1 to TRBJ1-1, with 7 bases aligning to TRBD1. V lost 4 bases to trimming and J lost 0 bases; unmatched junction nucleotides: 3. CDR3 size: 14 residues. Germline V CDR1 and CDR2: SGHRS, YFSETQ. The CDR3 DNA sequence: TGCGCCAGCAGCCGGGACAGCATGAACACTGAAGCTTTCTTT. It specifies CASSRDSMNTEAFF.

The CDR3 loop reads CASSLDPRDTQYF. The CDR3 nucleotides read TGTGCCAGCAGTTTAGATCCGCGGGATACGCAGTATTTT. V gene TRBV12-3 or TRBV12-4 combines with J gene TRBJ2-3; no clear D gene. CDR3 length equals 13 residues. The germline V and J ends were trimmed by 1 base and 6 bases, with 8 bases remaining between them.

The CDR3 DNA reads as TGTGCCAGCGCCCGGGACACCTATTCACCCCTCCACTTT. It encodes CASARDTYSPLHF. The V and J genes are TRBV12-3 or TRBV12-4 and TRBJ1-6; possible D gene TRBD1, 6 bases. V lost 8 bases to trimming and J lost 8 bases, with 13 bases between them. The CDR3 contains 13 residues.